This TCR beta chain was sequenced for a study of regulatory T cells in long-lasting Graves disease. Study summary: New Graves' disease cases had less than 3 months of antithyroid drugs.

Arm-PCR of CDR3 regions and iRepertoire HTBI primers were the basis on which TCR beta libraries were built. A single record per CDR3 protein comes from TCRdb applying MiXCR to the multiplex PCR reads. The sample comprises some 220,000 distinct CDR3 sequences, roughly 19% of which are singletons, and 10% to 15% rests with the top ten. The V end was cut by 3 bases, the J end by 1 base, with 6 bases between. The CDR3 totals 13 residues. From germline, CDR1 is LNHDA and CDR2 SQIVND (reference sequence). Time point here: newly diagnosed GD, antithyroid drugs for less than 3 months. RNA extracted from PBMCs served as the sequencing template. By sample share, this clonotype is medium-sized. These data also featured in a second study, about T cells in Graves' hyperthyroidism and ophthalmopathy. As that report states: Stable hyperthyroidism: no ophthalmopathy progression over 18 months of follow-up.

The chain recombines TRBV19 with TRBJ1-1; D not certain. The source of this sequence is a woman younger than 45 with Graves disease. The sequenced sample was peripheral blood mononuclear cells (PBMCs), obtained at new diagnosis, from a patient treated with antithyroid drugs. The DNA for the CDR3 is TGTGCCAGTAGTATGAGGGAGAACACTGAAGCTTTCTTT. Translated, it gives CASSMRENTEAFF.